These 32 T cell receptor beta chains were sequenced from one sample in a study of spatial heterogeneity in lung cancer. Time point noted: blood at routine non-recurrence follow-up after resection. Whole RNA was taken from tumor, nontumor lung or frozen PBMC; it was then sequenced unsorted. TCRdb used MiXCR to reprocess the 5' RACE reads, holding one entry per CDR3 protein. The table records about 52,000 distinct CDR3 sequences, 6% to 8.5% of them present only once. Sequences were derived from PBMCs, sampled at follow-up. These receptors were obtained from a female donor with early-stage non-small cell lung cancer.

This chain links TRBV18 with TRBJ2-1, with D unresolved. This CDR3 contains 15 residues. Germline V gene sequence: CDR1 KGHSH, CDR2 LQKENI. V lost 5 bases and J 6 bases, leaving 17 bases between the germline ends. CDR3: CASSLGPILGNEQFF. In DNA, the CDR3 is TGTGCCAGCTCATTAGGACCCATTCTGGGCAATGAGCAGTTCTTC.

This clonotype was found a few times. V and J are TRBV4-1 and TRBJ2-7; no reliable D call. Trimming removed 3 bases from V and 4 bases from J, with 10 bases in between. The CDR3 is 13 residues long. Per germline, CDR1 MGHRA and CDR2 YSYEKL. CDR3 DNA: TGCGCCAGCAGCCACCCCGGCCTATACGAGCAGTACTTC. It translates to CASSHPGLYEQYF.

This clonotype has at least ten counts. The chain combines TRBV27 with TRBJ1-1; D ambiguous. Germline V gene data show CDR1 as MNHEY and CDR2 as SMNVEV (reference sequence). V lost 7 bases to trimming and J lost 0 bases, with 12 bases between them. The length of the CDR3 is 14 residues. The CDR3 region is CASNPTPMNTEAFF. DNA of the CDR3: TGTGCCAGCAACCCTACACCCATGAACACTGAAGCTTTCTTT.

This clonotype has only a few counts. The chain employs TRBV20-1 and TRBJ2-5; D uncertain. Deletions cut 2 bases from V and 1 base from J, with 11 bases between. This CDR3 comprises 14 residues. Germline V lookup: CDR1 DFQATT, CDR2 SNEGSKA (reference sequence). This CDR3 reads CSARKLLGQETQYF. CDR3 DNA sequence: TGCAGTGCTAGAAAGCTTCTAGGCCAAGAGACCCAGTACTTC.

This chain links TRBV18 with TRBJ1-1, with D hard to call. The CDR3 contains 15 residues. From germline, CDR1 is KGHSH and CDR2 LQKENI. V lost 4 bases to trimming and J lost 1 base, with 13 bases between them. The CDR3 bases are TGTGCCAGCTCACTCCGATATGGGCAGAACACTGAAGCTTTCTTT. Translated: CASSLRYGQNTEAFF. The whole variable domain, remainder taken from reference TRBV18 and TRBJ1-1, is NAGVMQNPRHLVRRRGQEARLRCSPMKGHSHVYWYRQLPEEGLKFMVYLQKENIIDESGMPKERFSAEFPKEGPSILRIQQVVRGDSAAYFCASSLRYGQNTEAFFGQGTRLTVV.

This clonotype showed up many times. J is TRBJ2-1 and V is TRBV20-1; D unclear. With 3 bases removed from V and 0 bases from J, the gap between germline ends came to 12 bases. CDR3 length: 15 residues. Per germline, CDR1 DFQATT and CDR2 SNEGSKA (reference sequence). The CDR3 sequence: CSARVVPSSYNEQFF. CDR3 nucleotide sequence: TGCAGTGCTAGGGTCGTTCCGAGCTCCTACAATGAGCAGTTCTTC.

V is TRBV20-1 and J is TRBJ1-1, with no clear D. CDR3 length: 14 amino acids. From germline, CDR1 is DFQATT and CDR2 SNEGSKA (reference sequence). The V end was cut by 0 bases, the J end by 5 bases, with 13 bases between. As DNA, the CDR3 is TGCAGTGCTAGAGACCCATCGAAGCCGACTGAAGCTTTCTTT. Its protein is CSARDPSKPTEAFF.

Ten or more counts support this clonotype. The V call is TRBV19, the J call TRBJ2-6, with D hard to call. Germline V gives CDR1 LNHDA, CDR2 SQIVND (reference sequence). CDR3 length: 16 residues. V was pared by 5 bases and J by 1 base, with 12 bases between. CDR3 protein: CASSPSYGSGANVLTF. CDR3 DNA: TGTGCCAGTAGTCCCAGTTACGGATCTGGGGCCAACGTCCTGACTTTC.

This clonotype has a handful of counts. The CDR3 sequence: CASSLNGGSTKNIQYF. DNA of the CDR3: TGTGCCAGCAGCTTAAATGGAGGGTCAACCAAAAACATTCAGTACTTC. The gene calls are TRBV5-4 and TRBJ2-4; TRBD2 is a possible D gene (6 bases). The CDR3 has 16 residues. Germline assignment: CDR1 SGHNT and CDR2 YYREEE (reference sequence). V gave up 2 bases and J gave up 2 bases, with 14 bases separating them.

This clonotype has at least ten counts. V is TRBV5-1 and J is TRBJ2-3; 11 bases agree with TRBD2. Germline CDR1 reads SGHRS; CDR2 reads YFSETQ. J gave up 3 bases and V 7 bases, and 7 bases lay outside the gene matches. The CDR3 covers 15 residues. CDR3 in DNA: TGCGCCAGCGGAACTAGCGGGGGAAATACAGATACGCAGTATTTT. Its translation is CASGTSGGNTDTQYF.

This clonotype was counted at least ten times. The chain is built from TRBV5-1 and TRBJ1-1, with D hard to call. Trimming stripped 1 base from V and 1 base from J, with 8 bases between. Germline V lookup: CDR1 SGHRS, CDR2 YFSETQ. CDR3 length: 14 residues. Written as DNA, the CDR3 is TGCGCCAGCAGCTTGTGGTCTGAGAACACTGAAGCTTTCTTT. Amino acids: CASSLWSENTEAFF.

The sample holds many counts of this clonotype. The CDR3 bases are TGCAGTGCTAATACCTGGAACACTGAAGCTTTCTTT. Amino acids: CSANTWNTEAFF. V is TRBV20-1 and J is TRBJ1-1; unclear D gene. The CDR3 has 12 amino acids. The ends were cut back, 4 bases at V and 1 base at J, with 7 bases in the middle. Germline values: CDR1 DFQATT, CDR2 SNEGSKA (reference sequence).

This clonotype appeared a few times. CDR3 amino acids: CATSTFGGGARTGELFF. CDR3 DNA sequence: TGTGCCACCAGCACATTTGGCGGGGGGGCAAGGACCGGGGAGCTGTTTTTT. The rearrangement joins TRBV24-1 to TRBJ2-2; TRBD2 agrees at 9 bases. The V gene's germline CDR1 is KGHDR and CDR2 SFDVKD. The V segment lost 7 bases and the J segment 5 bases; nucleotides outside the gene matches: 13. The CDR3 is 17 residues long.

There are many counts of this clonotype. The chain couples TRBV20-1 to TRBJ2-4, with D possibly TRBD2 on 6 matching bases. CDR3 length: 13 amino acids. Germline CDR1 DFQATT, CDR2 SNEGSKA (reference sequence). The V end was cut by 5 bases, the J end by 2 bases, with 10 bases between. CDR3: CSAGGATKNIQYF. The CDR3 DNA reads TGCAGTGCTGGAGGGGCGACCAAAAACATTCAGTACTTC.

This clonotype was counted at least ten times. The chain uses TRBV7-9 and TRBJ2-7; D unresolved. V shed 1 base and J shed 5 bases, with 12 bases lying between them. Germline V gene sequence: CDR1 SEHNR, CDR2 FQNEAQ (reference sequence). CDR3 length: 14 residues. The CDR3 is CASSLVENLHEQYF. CDR3 DNA sequence: TGTGCCAGCAGCTTAGTCGAGAACCTCCACGAGCAGTACTTC.

The sample holds many counts of this clonotype. The V gene is TRBV6-6, the J gene TRBJ1-2, with unresolved D. This CDR3 region has 14 residues. The V gene lost 4 bases and the J gene lost 0 bases, with 9 bases spanning the gap. Germline V gene lookup returns CDR1 MNHNY and CDR2 SVGAGI (reference sequence). In DNA form, the CDR3 reads TGTGCCAGCAGTTTGAGGACTTCTAACTATGGCTACACCTTC. Translated, it gives CASSLRTSNYGYTF.

A few counts support this clonotype. The chain links TRBV7-2 to TRBJ2-7; D uncertain. The CDR3 consists of 14 residues. The germline V gene encodes CDR1 SGHTA and CDR2 FQGNSA. V was pared by 1 base and J by 3 bases, with 10 bases between. CDR3 protein: CASSLGQNGYEQYF. The CDR3 bases are TGTGCCAGCAGCTTAGGTCAGAATGGCTACGAGCAGTACTTC.

This clonotype was recorded a few times. This chain links TRBV7-3 with TRBJ2-2; 9 bases are shared with TRBD1. Germline loops: CDR1 SGHTA, CDR2 FQGTGA. V lost 5 bases and J lost 6; bases outside the gene matches: 10. The CDR3 has 16 residues. The chain's CDR3 is CASSNTGTGYAGELFF. In DNA, the CDR3 is TGTGCCAGCAGCAATACCGGGACAGGGTACGCCGGGGAGCTGTTTTTT.

This clonotype was observed many times. Because the CDR3's place on the DNA is in doubt, the DNA is left out and the CDR3 is given as listed by TCRdb. The rearrangement links TRBV29-1 to TRBJ2-7; TRBD1, as called in the table, went unchecked against the DNA. The CDR3 comprises 13 residues, both ends counted. Germline V gene lookup returns CDR1 SQVTM and CDR2 ANQGSEA. The CDR3 sequence: CSVSLDRGYEQYF.

This sequence joins TRBV11-3 and TRBJ1-1, with no clear D. The length of the CDR3 is 15 residues. Germline values: CDR1 SGHNT, CDR2 YENEEA. V was pared by 5 bases and J by 2 bases, with 15 bases between. In DNA, the CDR3 is TGTGCCAGCAGCATCAACCCCCGGGCAAACACTGAAGCTTTCTTT. The encoded protein is CASSINPRANTEAFF.

This clonotype was detected many times. V usage is TRBV28 and J usage is TRBJ1-1; D might be TRBD1 (5 bases). CDR1 is MDHEN, CDR2 SYDVKM, per germline. This CDR3 region has 14 residues. Trimming pared 7 bases from V and 4 bases from J, leaving 16 bases between. The CDR3, as DNA: TGTGCCAGCACCACCCCGGGACGGCCCACTGAAGCTTTCTTT. It yields the protein CASTTPGRPTEAFF.

The genes are TRBV2 and TRBJ1-2, with D possibly being TRBD1 (5 bases). V was shortened by 5 bases and J by 4 bases, with 11 bases between the two germline ends. This CDR3 spans 13 amino acids. Germline V gene lookup returns CDR1 SNHLY and CDR2 FYNNEI. CDR3 protein: CASSTWGPYGYTF. The CDR3 DNA reads TGTGCCAGCAGTACATGGGGACCCTATGGCTACACCTTC.

There are a few counts of this clonotype. The chain has TRBV7-2 and TRBJ1-1, with D perhaps matching TRBD1 (5 bases). V shed 1 base and J shed 10 bases, with 19 bases lying between them. The germline V gene encodes CDR1 SGHTA and CDR2 FQGNSA. This CDR3 spans 15 amino acids. CDR3 amino acids: CASSLGGTNPRGAFF. CDR3 DNA: TGTGCCAGCAGCTTAGGAGGGACTAACCCCCGGGGAGCTTTCTTT.

This clonotype has more than one count but fewer than ten. This sequence joins TRBV7-2 and TRBJ2-3; 12 bases match TRBD2. Trimming took 0 bases from V and 13 from J; bases not matched to a gene: 17. The CDR3 runs to 18 residues. Germline assignment: CDR1 SGHTA and CDR2 FQGNSA. CDR3 residues: CASSLAGTTSGGAWGEYF. The CDR3 DNA reads as TGTGCCAGCAGCTTAGCCGGGACGACTAGCGGGGGCGCTTGGGGGGAGTATTTT.

This clonotype was found a few times. The V and J genes are TRBV3-1 and TRBJ1-6, with TRBD1 identical over 9 bases. This CDR3 has 15 residues. V was pared by 1 base and J by 8 bases, with 3 bases of the junction left unmatched. The germline V gene encodes CDR1 LGHDT and CDR2 YNNKEL (reference sequence). This CDR3 is CASSQVWTGDSPLHF. CDR3 sequence (DNA): TGTGCCAGCAGCCAAGTTTGGACAGGGGATTCACCCCTCCACTTT. Filled out from reference TRBV3-1 and TRBJ1-6, the complete variable domain reads DTAVSQTPKYLVTQMGNDKSIKCEQNLGHDTMYWYKQDSKKFLKIMFSYNNKELIINETVPNRFSPKSPDKAHLNLHINSLELGDSAVYFCASSQVWTGDSPLHFGNGTRLTVT.

This clonotype was recorded at least ten times. The CDR3 loop reads CASSFLPSSGANVLTF. The CDR3 DNA reads as TGTGCCAGCAGTTTTCTCCCTTCCTCTGGGGCCAACGTCCTGACTTTC. The V gene is TRBV12-3 or TRBV12-4, the J gene TRBJ2-6; D gene ambiguous. This CDR3 comprises 16 residues. V lost 3 bases, J lost 0 bases, and 9 bases lay in between.

This clonotype showed up many times. The chain combines TRBV5-1 with TRBJ2-2; D is ambiguous. Germline CDR1 SGHRS, CDR2 YFSETQ. Trimming pared 4 bases from V and 6 bases from J, leaving 13 bases between. The length of the CDR3 is 14 residues. CDR3 loop: CASSPLHISGELFF. CDR3 DNA sequence: TGCGCCAGCAGCCCCTTACACATATCCGGGGAGCTGTTTTTT. The full variable domain, completed using reference TRBV5-1 and TRBJ2-2, is KAGVTQTPRYLIKTRGQQVTLSCSPISGHRSVSWYQQTPGQGLQFLFEYFSETQRNKGNFPGRFSGRQFSNSRSEMNVSTLELGDSALYLCASSPLHISGELFFGEGSRLTVL.

V usage is TRBV20-1 and J usage is TRBJ1-5, with no clear D. The length of the CDR3 is 12 residues. CDR1 DFQATT and CDR2 SNEGSKA come from the germline V gene (reference sequence). The germline V and J ends were trimmed by 1 base and 7 bases, with 8 bases remaining between them. The CDR3 reads CSARGGRQPQHF. CDR3 coding DNA: TGCAGTGCTAGAGGTGGAAGGCAGCCCCAGCATTTT.

This clonotype was picked up a small number of times. The chain has TRBV3-1 and TRBJ2-7; maybe TRBD2 (7 bases). The CDR3 length is 13 residues. The germline CDR1 and CDR2 sequences are LGHDT and YNNKEL (reference sequence). Trimming cost V 6 bases and J 5 bases, with 14 bases left between them. The CDR3 here is CASRRGRKDEQYF. DNA of the CDR3: TGTGCCAGCAGGCGGGGGCGCAAGGACGAGCAGTACTTC.

This clonotype was picked up many times. The chain joins TRBV20-1 to TRBJ2-7; 7 nucleotides align to TRBD2. The junction had 10 bases not matched to a gene; V was cut back by 2 bases and J by 12 bases. The CDR3 runs to 12 residues. The germline CDR1 and CDR2 sequences are DFQATT and SNEGSKA (reference sequence). CDR3 sequence (DNA): TGCAGTGCTAGAATCGGGTCATCGGGGGGGTACTTC. Protein sequence: CSARIGSSGGYF.

This clonotype was seen at least ten times. The chain combines TRBV5-1 with TRBJ2-7; D is ambiguous. The V gene's germline CDR1 is SGHRS and CDR2 YFSETQ. Trimming took 0 bases from V and 4 from J, leaving 2 bases between them. This CDR3 contains 11 residues. The CDR3 is CASSLGYEQYF. CDR3 nucleotides: TGCGCCAGCAGCTTGGGGTACGAGCAGTACTTC.

This clonotype was observed at least ten times. The chain combines TRBV4-1 with TRBJ2-6, with no clear D. Germline V gene sequence: CDR1 MGHRA, CDR2 YSYEKL. This CDR3 spans 17 amino acids. Trimming removed 1 base at V and 0 bases at J, with 10 bases between. CDR3: CASSQGWQSSGANVLTF. The CDR3 DNA reads TGCGCCAGCAGCCAAGGATGGCAGAGCTCTGGGGCCAACGTCCTGACTTTC.